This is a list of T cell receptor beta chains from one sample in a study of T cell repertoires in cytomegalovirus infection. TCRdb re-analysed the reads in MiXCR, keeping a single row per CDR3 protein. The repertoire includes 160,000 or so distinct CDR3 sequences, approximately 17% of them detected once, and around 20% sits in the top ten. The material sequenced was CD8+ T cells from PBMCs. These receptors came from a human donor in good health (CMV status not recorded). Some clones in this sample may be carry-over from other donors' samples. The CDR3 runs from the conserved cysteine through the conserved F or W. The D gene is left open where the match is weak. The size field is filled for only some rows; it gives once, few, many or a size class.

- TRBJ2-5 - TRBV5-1 CASSSRPEETQYF TGCGCCAGCAGCTCGAGGCCCGAAGAGACCCAGTACTTC
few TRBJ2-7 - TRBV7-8 CASSLGSTVSYEQYF TGTGCCAGCAGCTTAGGGAGTACAGTCTCCTACGAGCAGTACTTC
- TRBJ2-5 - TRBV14 CASSHRFGRPETQYF TGTGCCAGCAGCCATCGATTCGGGCGGCCAGAGACCCAGTACTTC
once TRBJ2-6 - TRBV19 CASSIAAGSGANVLTF TGTGCCAGTAGTATAGCCGCAGGCTCTGGGGCCAACGTCCTGACTTTC
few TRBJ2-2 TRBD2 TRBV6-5 CASSYLRASGIAGELFF TGTGCCAGCAGTTATCTAAGGGCTAGCGGGATAGCCGGGGAGCTGTTTTTT
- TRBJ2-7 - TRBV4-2 CASSRSMSSYEQYF TGTGCCAGCAGCCGCTCTATGAGCTCCTACGAGCAGTACTTC
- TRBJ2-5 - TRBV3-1 CASSQDPQVRRETQYF TGTGCCAGCAGCCAAGACCCGCAGGTTAGAAGAGAGACCCAGTACTTC
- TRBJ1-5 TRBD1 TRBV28 CASSTGGSNQPQHF TGTGCCAGCAGTACAGGGGGAAGCAATCAGCCCCAGCATTTT
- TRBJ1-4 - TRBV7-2 CASSLSGEDEKLFF TGTGCCAGCAGCTTATCCGGTGAGGATGAAAAACTGTTTTTT
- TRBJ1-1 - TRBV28 CASSLRGSTEAFF TGTGCCAGCAGTTTAAGGGGGAGCACTGAAGCTTTCTTT
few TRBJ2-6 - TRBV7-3 CASSPGVLGANVLTF TGTGCCAGCAGCCCAGGGGTGTTGGGGGCCAACGTCCTGACTTTC
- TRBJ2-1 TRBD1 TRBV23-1 CASPPDRGGPNEQFF TGCGCCAGCCCTCCCGACAGGGGGGGCCCCAATGAGCAGTTCTTC
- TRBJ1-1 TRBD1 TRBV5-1 CASSTGTGGTEAFF TGCGCCAGCAGCACAGGGACAGGTGGAACTGAAGCTTTCTTT
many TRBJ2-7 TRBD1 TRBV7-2 CASGTGTYEQYF TGTGCCAGCGGGACAGGAACCTACGAGCAGTACTTC
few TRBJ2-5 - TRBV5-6 CASSSGGASVIQETQYF TGTGCCAGCAGCTCCGGTGGGGCTAGCGTAATTCAAGAGACCCAGTACTTC
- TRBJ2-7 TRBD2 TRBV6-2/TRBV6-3 CASETGLAGRGPSYEQYF TGTGCCAGCGAAACTGGACTAGCGGGGAGAGGTCCTTCCTACGAGCAGTACTTC
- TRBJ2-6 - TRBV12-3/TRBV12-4 CASSSPAAGGANVLTF TGTGCCAGCAGTTCTCCGGCCGCTGGTGGGGCCAACGTCCTGACTTTC
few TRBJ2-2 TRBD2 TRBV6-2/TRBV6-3 CASSYPRASGSGELFF TGTGCCAGCAGTTACCCACGGGCTAGCGGGAGCGGGGAGCTGTTTTTT
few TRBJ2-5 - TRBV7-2 CASSLRDPQETQYF TGTGCCAGCAGCTTAAGAGATCCCCAAGAGACCCAGTACTTC
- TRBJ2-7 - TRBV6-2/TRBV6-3 CASSIAYEQYF TGTGCCAGCAGTATAGCCTACGAGCAGTACTTC
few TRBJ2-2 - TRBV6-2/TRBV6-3 CASRPFRGDTGELFF TGTGCCAGCAGACCTTTCAGGGGGGACACCGGGGAGCTGTTTTTT
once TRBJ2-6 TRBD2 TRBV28 CASSFPRGGIGANVLTF TGTGCCAGCAGTTTCCCCCGGGGGGGGATCGGGGCCAACGTCCTGACTTTC
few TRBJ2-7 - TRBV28 CASSFENRNYEQYF TGTGCCAGCAGTTTCGAAAATAGGAACTACGAGCAGTACTTC
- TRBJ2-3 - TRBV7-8 CASSSPASAFTDTQYF TGTGCCAGCAGCTCCCCGGCTAGCGCCTTCACAGATACGCAGTATTTT
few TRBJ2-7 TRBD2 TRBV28 CASRIEYGRAYEQYF TGTGCCAGCAGAATAGAGTACGGGAGGGCCTACGAGCAGTACTTC